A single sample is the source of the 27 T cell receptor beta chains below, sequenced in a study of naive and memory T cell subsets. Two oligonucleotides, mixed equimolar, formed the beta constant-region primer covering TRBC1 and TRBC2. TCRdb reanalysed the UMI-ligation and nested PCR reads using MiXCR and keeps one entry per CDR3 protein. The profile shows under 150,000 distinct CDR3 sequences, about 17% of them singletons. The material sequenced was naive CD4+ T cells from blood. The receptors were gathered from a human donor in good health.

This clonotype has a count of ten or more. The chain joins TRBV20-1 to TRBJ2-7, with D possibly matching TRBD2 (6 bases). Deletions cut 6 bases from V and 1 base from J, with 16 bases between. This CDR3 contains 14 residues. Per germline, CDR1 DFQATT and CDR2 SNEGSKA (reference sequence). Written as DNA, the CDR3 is TGCAGTGCCCCGCGGGCTGCGGGATCCTACGAGCAGTACTTC. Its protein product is CSAPRAAGSYEQYF.

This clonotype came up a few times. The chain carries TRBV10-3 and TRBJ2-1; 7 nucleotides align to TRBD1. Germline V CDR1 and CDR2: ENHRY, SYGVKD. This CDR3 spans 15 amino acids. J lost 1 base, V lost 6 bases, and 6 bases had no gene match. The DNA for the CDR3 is TGTGCCATCAGCCGGACAGGCCAATCCTACAATGAGCAGTTCTTC. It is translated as CAISRTGQSYNEQFF.

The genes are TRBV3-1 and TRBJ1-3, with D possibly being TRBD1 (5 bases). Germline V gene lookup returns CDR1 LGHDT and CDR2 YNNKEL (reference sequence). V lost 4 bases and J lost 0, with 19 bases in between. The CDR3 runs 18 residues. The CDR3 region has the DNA TGTGCCAGCAGCCGAAATCGAGCACAGGCCAACTCTGGAAACACCATATATTTT. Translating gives CASSRNRAQANSGNTIYF.

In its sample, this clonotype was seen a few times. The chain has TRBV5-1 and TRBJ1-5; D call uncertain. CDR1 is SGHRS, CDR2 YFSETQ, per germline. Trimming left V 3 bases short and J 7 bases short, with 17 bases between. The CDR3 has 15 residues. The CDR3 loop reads CASSWTGGEGQPQHF. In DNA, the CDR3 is TGCGCCAGCAGCTGGACTGGCGGGGAGGGCCAGCCCCAGCATTTT.

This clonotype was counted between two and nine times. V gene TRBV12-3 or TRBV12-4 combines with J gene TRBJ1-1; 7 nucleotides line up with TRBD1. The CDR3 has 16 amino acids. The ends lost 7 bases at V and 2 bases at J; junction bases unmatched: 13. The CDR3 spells CASTIGAGGVNTEAFF. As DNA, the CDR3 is TGTGCCAGCACCATTGGGGCAGGGGGAGTAAACACTGAAGCTTTCTTT.

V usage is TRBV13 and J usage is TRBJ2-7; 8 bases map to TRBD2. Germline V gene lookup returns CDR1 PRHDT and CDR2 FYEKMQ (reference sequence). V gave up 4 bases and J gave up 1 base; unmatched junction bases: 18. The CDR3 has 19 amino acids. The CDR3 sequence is CASSSSPESASGRSYEQYF. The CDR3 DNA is TGTGCCAGCAGCTCCTCACCCGAGTCAGCTAGCGGGCGGTCCTACGAGCAGTACTTC.

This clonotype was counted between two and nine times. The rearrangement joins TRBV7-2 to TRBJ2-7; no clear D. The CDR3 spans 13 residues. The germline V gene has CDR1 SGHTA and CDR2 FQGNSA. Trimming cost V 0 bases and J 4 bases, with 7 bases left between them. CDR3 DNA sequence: TGTGCCAGCAGCTTAGCGGTTAGATACGAGCAGTACTTC. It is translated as CASSLAVRYEQYF.

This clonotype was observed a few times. The CDR3 loop is CSVAPGSSYEQYF. In nucleotides, the CDR3 is TGCAGCGTTGCCCCCGGGAGCTCCTACGAGCAGTACTTC. The chain has TRBV29-1 and TRBJ2-7, with a possible D match to TRBD2 (6 bases). Deletions cut 4 bases from V and 0 bases from J, with 10 bases between. Per the germline V gene, CDR1 is SQVTM and CDR2 is ANQGSEA. CDR3 length: 13 amino acids.

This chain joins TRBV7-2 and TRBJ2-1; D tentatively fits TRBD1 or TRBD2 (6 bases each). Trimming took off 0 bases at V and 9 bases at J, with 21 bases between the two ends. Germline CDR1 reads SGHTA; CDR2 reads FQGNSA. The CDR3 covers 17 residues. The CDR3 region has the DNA TGTGCCAGCAGCTTAGCTCCCGGGACTGGGGGGCAGGGTGAGCAGTTCTTC. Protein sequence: CASSLAPGTGGQGEQFF. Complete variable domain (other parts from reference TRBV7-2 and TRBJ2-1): GAGVSQSPSNKVTEKGKDVELRCDPISGHTALYWYRQSLGQGLEFLIYFQGNSAPDKSGLPSDRFSAERTGGSVSTLTIQRTQQEDSAVYLCASSLAPGTGGQGEQFFGPGTRLTVL.

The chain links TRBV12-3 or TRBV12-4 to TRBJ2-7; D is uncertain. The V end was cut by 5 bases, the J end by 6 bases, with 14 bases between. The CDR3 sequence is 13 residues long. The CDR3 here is CASSPLSGREQYF. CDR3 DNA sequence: TGTGCCAGCAGTCCCTTATCCGGCCGCGAGCAGTACTTC.

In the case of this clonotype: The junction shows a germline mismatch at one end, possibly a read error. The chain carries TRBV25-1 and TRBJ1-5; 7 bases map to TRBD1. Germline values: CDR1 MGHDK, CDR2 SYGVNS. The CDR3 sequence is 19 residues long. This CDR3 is CASSELEGAPAHGNQPQNF. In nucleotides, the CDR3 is TGTGCCAGCAGTGAATTAGAGGGGGCCCCTGCTCATGGCAATCAGCCCCAGAATTTT.

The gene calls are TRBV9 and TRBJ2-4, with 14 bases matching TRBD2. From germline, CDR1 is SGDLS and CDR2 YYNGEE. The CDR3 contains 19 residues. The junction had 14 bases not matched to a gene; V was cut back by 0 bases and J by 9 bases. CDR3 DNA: TGTGCCAGCAGCGTAGGGGGCTCGGGGACTAGCGGGAGAAGGGGCATTCAGTACTTC. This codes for CASSVGGSGTSGRRGIQYF.

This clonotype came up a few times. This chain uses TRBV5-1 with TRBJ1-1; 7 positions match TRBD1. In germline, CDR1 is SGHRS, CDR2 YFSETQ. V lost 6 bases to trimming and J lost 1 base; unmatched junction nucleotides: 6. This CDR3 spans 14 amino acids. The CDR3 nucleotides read TGCGCCAGCACCACCAGGACAGGGAACACTGAAGCTTTCTTT. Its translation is CASTTRTGNTEAFF. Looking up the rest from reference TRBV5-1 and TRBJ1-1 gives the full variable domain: KAGVTQTPRYLIKTRGQQVTLSCSPISGHRSVSWYQQTPGQGLQFLFEYFSETQRNKGNFPGRFSGRQFSNSRSEMNVSTLELGDSALYLCASTTRTGNTEAFFGQGTRLTVV.

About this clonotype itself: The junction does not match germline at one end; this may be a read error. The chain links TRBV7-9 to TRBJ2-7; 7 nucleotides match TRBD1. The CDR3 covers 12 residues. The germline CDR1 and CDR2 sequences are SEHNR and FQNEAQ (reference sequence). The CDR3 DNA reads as TGTGCCAGCAGCTTAAGACAGGGAGCCCCCGGGTTC. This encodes CASSLRQGAPGF.

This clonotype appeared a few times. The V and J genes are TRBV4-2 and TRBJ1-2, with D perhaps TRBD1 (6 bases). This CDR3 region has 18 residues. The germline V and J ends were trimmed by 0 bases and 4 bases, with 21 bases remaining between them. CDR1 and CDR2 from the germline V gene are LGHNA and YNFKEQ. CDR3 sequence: CASSQEAPDSSGVYGYTF. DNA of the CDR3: TGTGCCAGCAGCCAAGAGGCCCCCGACAGTTCAGGGGTCTATGGCTACACCTTC.

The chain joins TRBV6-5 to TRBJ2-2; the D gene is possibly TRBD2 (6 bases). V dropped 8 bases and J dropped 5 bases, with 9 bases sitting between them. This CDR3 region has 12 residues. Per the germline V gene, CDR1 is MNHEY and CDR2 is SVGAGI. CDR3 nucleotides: TGTGCCAGCGACCGGGGGACCGGGGAGCTGTTTTTT. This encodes CASDRGTGELFF.

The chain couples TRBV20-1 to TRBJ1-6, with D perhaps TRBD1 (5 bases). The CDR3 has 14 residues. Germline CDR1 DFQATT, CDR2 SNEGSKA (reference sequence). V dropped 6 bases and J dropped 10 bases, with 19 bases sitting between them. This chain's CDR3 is CSATWAGSRSPLHF. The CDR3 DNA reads TGCAGTGCAACCTGGGCAGGGAGTAGGTCACCCCTCCACTTT.

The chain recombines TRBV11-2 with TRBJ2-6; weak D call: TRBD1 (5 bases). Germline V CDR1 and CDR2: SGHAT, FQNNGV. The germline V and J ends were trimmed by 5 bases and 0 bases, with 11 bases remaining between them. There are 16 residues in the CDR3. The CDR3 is CASSLDSPSGANVLTF. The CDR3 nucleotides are TGTGCCAGCAGCCTCGACAGTCCCTCTGGGGCCAACGTCCTGACTTTC.

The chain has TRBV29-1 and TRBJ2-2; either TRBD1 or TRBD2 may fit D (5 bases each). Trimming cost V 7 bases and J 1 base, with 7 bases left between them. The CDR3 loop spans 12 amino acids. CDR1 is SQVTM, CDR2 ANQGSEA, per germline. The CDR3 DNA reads TGCAGCGGGGACGGGAACACCGGGGAGCTGTTTTTT. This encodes CSGDGNTGELFF.

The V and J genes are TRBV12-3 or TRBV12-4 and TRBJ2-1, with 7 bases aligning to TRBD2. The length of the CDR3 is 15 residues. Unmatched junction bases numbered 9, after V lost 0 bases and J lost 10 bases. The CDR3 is CASSLAAGEWGEQFF. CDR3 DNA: TGTGCCAGCAGTTTAGCGGCGGGGGAATGGGGGGAGCAGTTCTTC.

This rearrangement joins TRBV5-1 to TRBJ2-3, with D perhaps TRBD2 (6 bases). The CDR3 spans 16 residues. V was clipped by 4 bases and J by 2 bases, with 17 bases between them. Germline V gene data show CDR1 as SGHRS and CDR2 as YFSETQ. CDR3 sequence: CASSLRGDPYTDTQYF. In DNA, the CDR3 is TGCGCCAGCAGCCTCCGCGGGGATCCCTACACAGATACGCAGTATTTT. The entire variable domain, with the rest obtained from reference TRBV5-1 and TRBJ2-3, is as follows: KAGVTQTPRYLIKTRGQQVTLSCSPISGHRSVSWYQQTPGQGLQFLFEYFSETQRNKGNFPGRFSGRQFSNSRSEMNVSTLELGDSALYLCASSLRGDPYTDTQYFGPGTRLTVL.

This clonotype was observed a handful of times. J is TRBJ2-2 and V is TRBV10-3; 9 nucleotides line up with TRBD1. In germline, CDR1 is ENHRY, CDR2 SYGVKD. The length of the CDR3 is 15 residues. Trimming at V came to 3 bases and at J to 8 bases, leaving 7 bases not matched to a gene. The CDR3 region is CAISETPGQGGELFF. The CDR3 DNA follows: TGTGCCATCAGTGAAACACCGGGACAGGGTGGGGAGCTGTTTTTT.

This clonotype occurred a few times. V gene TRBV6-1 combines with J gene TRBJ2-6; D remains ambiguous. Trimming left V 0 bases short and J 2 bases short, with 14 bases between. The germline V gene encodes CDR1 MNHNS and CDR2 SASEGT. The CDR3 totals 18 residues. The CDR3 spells CASSEASQVVPGANVLTF. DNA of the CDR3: TGTGCCAGCAGTGAAGCATCGCAGGTCGTACCTGGGGCCAACGTCCTGACTTTC.

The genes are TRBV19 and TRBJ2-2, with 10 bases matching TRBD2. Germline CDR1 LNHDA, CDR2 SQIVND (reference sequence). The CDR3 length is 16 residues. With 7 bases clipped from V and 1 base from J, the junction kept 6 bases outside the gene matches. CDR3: CASTRTSGLNTGELFF. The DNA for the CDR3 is TGTGCCAGTACCCGGACTAGCGGCTTGAACACCGGGGAGCTGTTTTTT.

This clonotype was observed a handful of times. In DNA form, the CDR3 reads TGTGCCAGCAGCCAAGTGGGGCCGTCCTACGAGCAGTACTTC. It specifies CASSQVGPSYEQYF. This sequence joins TRBV14 and TRBJ2-7, with D maybe TRBD1 (5 bases). V shed 1 base and J shed 1 base, with 8 bases lying between them. CDR3 size: 14 residues. From germline, CDR1 is SGHDN and CDR2 FVKESK.

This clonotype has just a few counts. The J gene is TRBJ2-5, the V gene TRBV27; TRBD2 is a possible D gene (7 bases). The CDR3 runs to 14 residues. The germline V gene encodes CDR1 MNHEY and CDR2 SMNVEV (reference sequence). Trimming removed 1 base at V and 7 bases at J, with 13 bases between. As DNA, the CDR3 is TGTGCCAGCAGTTTATTGGGGGAGGGGGGGACCCAGTACTTC. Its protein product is CASSLLGEGGTQYF.

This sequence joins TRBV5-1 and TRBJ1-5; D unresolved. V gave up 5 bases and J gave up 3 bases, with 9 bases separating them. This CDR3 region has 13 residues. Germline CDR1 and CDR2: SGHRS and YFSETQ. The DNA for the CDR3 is TGCGCCAGCAGGCCAGAGGTCAATCAGCCCCAGCATTTT. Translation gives CASRPEVNQPQHF.